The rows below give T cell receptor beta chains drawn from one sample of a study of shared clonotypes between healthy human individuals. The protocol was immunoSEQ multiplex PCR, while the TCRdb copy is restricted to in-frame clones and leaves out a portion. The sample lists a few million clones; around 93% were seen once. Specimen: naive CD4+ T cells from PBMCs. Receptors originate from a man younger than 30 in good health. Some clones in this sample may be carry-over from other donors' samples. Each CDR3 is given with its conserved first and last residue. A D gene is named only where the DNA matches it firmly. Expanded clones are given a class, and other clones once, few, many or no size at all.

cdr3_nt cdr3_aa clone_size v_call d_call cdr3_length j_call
TGTGCCAGCAGCTTATTTTTCACAGGGGCCACGGGTTACGAGCAGTACTTC CASSLFFTGATGYEQYF - TRBV7-8 TRBD1 17 TRBJ2-7
TGTGCCAGCAGCTCGTCTGGGTGGGGGGAGACCCAGTACTTC CASSSSGWGETQYF - TRBV7-9 - 14 TRBJ2-5
TGCGCCAGCAGCAACACAGGGACAGCCGAAGCTTTCTTT CASSNTGTAEAFF - TRBV5-1 TRBD1 13 TRBJ1-1
TGTGCCAGCAGCTTAGAGGGAGAGACCCAGTACTTC CASSLEGETQYF few TRBV11-3 - 12 TRBJ2-5
TGTGCCAGCAGTCTTCGGACGAACACTGAAGCTTTCTTT CASSLRTNTEAFF - TRBV11-2 - 13 TRBJ1-1
TGTGCCAGCAGCCCCCTGCCGAGCTCCTACAATGAGCAGTTCTTC CASSPLPSSYNEQFF - TRBV7-2 - 15 TRBJ2-1
TGTGCCAGCAGCGTAGCTATCAGGACAGATACGCAGTATTTT CASSVAIRTDTQYF - TRBV9 - 14 TRBJ2-3
TGTGCCAGCAATATTAACAGGGGCAATGAGCAGTTCTTC CASNINRGNEQFF - TRBV6-1 TRBD1 13 TRBJ2-1
TGTGCCAGCAGTGAGGGGAACCCAACAGATACGCAGTATTTT CASSEGNPTDTQYF - TRBV28 - 14 TRBJ2-3
TGTGCTAGTGGCATGAAGGGGGCTATTTGTTACGAGCAGTACTTC CASGMKGAICYEQYF - TRBV12-5 TRBD1 15 TRBJ2-7
TGTGCCAGCAGCTTAGTGGGCAGGGTAACCGGGGAGCTGTTTTTT CASSLVGRVTGELFF - TRBV7-9 - 15 TRBJ2-2
TGTGCCAGCAGCATCTTAACAGGGTTCACAGATACGCAGTATTTT CASSILTGFTDTQYF - TRBV2 - 15 TRBJ2-3
TGTGCCAGCAGCCAAGATGCGACGGGAGCAGATACGCAGTATTTT CASSQDATGADTQYF - TRBV11-2 - 15 TRBJ2-3
TGCGCCAGCAGCACCGGGTCACTTGCAGATACGCAGTATTTT CASSTGSLADTQYF - TRBV5-1 - 14 TRBJ2-3
TGTGCCACCAGCAGTAGCGGGAGAACAGATACGCAGTATTTT CATSSSGRTDTQYF - TRBV15 TRBD2 14 TRBJ2-3
TGTGCCAGCAGTGACGAGAGACAGGGTGTTCGGGGATCGGCGCTGTTTTTT CASSDERQGVRGSALFF - TRBV6-1 TRBD1 17 TRBJ2-2
TGTGCCAGCAGCGCCCGGGACAGAAACACCGGGGAGCTGTTTTTT CASSARDRNTGELFF - TRBV13 TRBD1 15 TRBJ2-2
TGTGCCAGCAGTTTATCAAGGTACTCTGGAAACACCATATATTTT CASSLSRYSGNTIYF once TRBV27 - 15 TRBJ1-3
TGTGCCAGCAGTTCCCGCAGGGGAGTGGGTTACGAGCAGTACTTC CASSSRRGVGYEQYF - TRBV27 - 15 TRBJ2-7
TGTGCCAGCAGCTCCATGGGGGCCGGTTGGGCTTTCTTT CASSSMGAGWAFF - TRBV7-2 - 13 TRBJ1-1
TGCAGCGTGGACAGGGCCGGGCCCACAGGGTCCTACGAGCAGTACTTC CSVDRAGPTGSYEQYF - TRBV29-1 TRBD1 16 TRBJ2-7
TGTGCCAGCAGCGTCGGGACACCCTACAATGAGCAGTTCTTC CASSVGTPYNEQFF once TRBV5-8 - 14 TRBJ2-1
TGTGCCAGCAGCTCGGGGGCCGGGACTGGCTACGAGCAGTACTTC CASSSGAGTGYEQYF - TRBV5-4 - 15 TRBJ2-7
TGTGCCAGCAAACGGACTAGCGAATCGAACACCGGGGAGCTGTTTTTT CASKRTSESNTGELFF - TRBV19 TRBD2 16 TRBJ2-2
TGTGCCAGCAGTGAAGATACAGTTCAAGAGACCCAGTACTTC CASSEDTVQETQYF - TRBV6-1 - 14 TRBJ2-5
TGTGCCAGCTCACCTGGACTAGCTGACGGGGAGCTGTTTTTT CASSPGLADGELFF - TRBV18 TRBD2 14 TRBJ2-2
TGTGCCAGCAGCTCTGGACAAAGCGCGACTGGAAACACCATATATTTT CASSSGQSATGNTIYF - TRBV7-2 - 16 TRBJ1-3
TGTGCCAGCAGTCACGACAGGGGGCGAGGGGACATTCAGTACTTC CASSHDRGRGDIQYF once TRBV5-4 TRBD1 15 TRBJ2-4
TGTGCCAGCAGTCCTCCCTGGGGGGGGCACGTTTACTACGAGCAGTACTTC CASSPPWGGHVYYEQYF - TRBV28 - 17 TRBJ2-7
TGTGCCACCAGCAGAGATCCGGTCGGGGGAACGGAGCAGTACTTC CATSRDPVGGTEQYF - TRBV15 - 15 TRBJ2-7
TGTGCCAGTAGTATATTCGGACAGGGCACAGATACGCAGTATTTT CASSIFGQGTDTQYF - TRBV19 TRBD1 15 TRBJ2-3
TGTGCCAGCAGTCCCCAGGGACAGGGGGCTCAGCCCCAGCATTTT CASSPQGQGAQPQHF - TRBV28 TRBD1 15 TRBJ1-5
TGCGCCAGCAGCCAAGATGTGGGAACCCGGGTTACGCAGTATTTT CASSQDVGTRVTQYF - TRBV4-1 - 15 TRBJ2-3
TGTGCCAGCAGCCTGAGATGGTTGGGGGATACGCAGTATTTT CASSLRWLGDTQYF - TRBV28 - 14 TRBJ2-3
TGTGCCAGCAGCTTAGAGGGACAGGACCGAGGTGGCTACACCTTC CASSLEGQDRGGYTF - TRBV7-8 TRBD1 15 TRBJ1-2
TGTGCCAGCAGTCGGGGGGGGGACACCGGGGAGCTGTTTTTT CASSRGGDTGELFF - TRBV6-1 TRBD2 14 TRBJ2-2
TGTGCCAGCAGCCCTACTAGCGGGGATCAAGAGACCCAGTACTTC CASSPTSGDQETQYF - TRBV2 TRBD2 15 TRBJ2-5
TGTGCCAGCAGCCTACTAGCGGGAGGGAAACAAGAGACCCAGTACTTC CASSLLAGGKQETQYF - TRBV7-9 TRBD2 16 TRBJ2-5
TGTGCCAGCAGTCGGACCGCTGGCAACACCGGGGAGCTGTTTTTT CASSRTAGNTGELFF - TRBV28 - 15 TRBJ2-2
TGTGCCAGCAGCTTAGTTACTAGCGGTTTTGAGCAGTTCTTC CASSLVTSGFEQFF - TRBV7-2 TRBD2 14 TRBJ2-1
TGCGCCAGCAGCCAAGAGGCAGGGGGTCGGAGAACCGGGGAGCTGTTTTTT CASSQEAGGRRTGELFF once TRBV4-3 TRBD1 17 TRBJ2-2
TGTGCCAGCGGACAGAACCGGGACAGGTGGTATTTT CASGQNRDRWYF - TRBV6-1 TRBD1 12 TRBJ2-3
TGTGCCAGCAGCCCTCGGGGGATGGGGAATCAGCCCCAGCATTTT CASSPRGMGNQPQHF once TRBV6-6 - 15 TRBJ1-5
TGTGCCAGCAGTACAAGCGGGAGGGTTGAGACCCAGTACTTC CASSTSGRVETQYF - TRBV28 TRBD2 14 TRBJ2-5
TGCAGTGCAGGCCTCTCCTACGAGCAGTACTTC CSAGLSYEQYF - TRBV20-1 - 11 TRBJ2-7
TGTGCCAGCAGCTTAATGGTCTCTCTAGGCAAAAACATTCAGTACTTC CASSLMVSLGKNIQYF - TRBV7-9 - 16 TRBJ2-4
TGTGCCAGCAGCTTAATAGGGGGCAGCTATGGCTACACCTTC CASSLIGGSYGYTF - TRBV7-3 TRBD1 14 TRBJ1-2
TGTGCCAGCAGCGAGAACAGGGCCCCAATCTCCTACGAGCAGTACTTC CASSENRAPISYEQYF - TRBV9 - 16 TRBJ2-7
TGTGCCACCAGCACTGTAGCGGGAGTAGGGAGCAATGAGCAGTTCTTC CATSTVAGVGSNEQFF - TRBV15 TRBD2 16 TRBJ2-1
TGCGCCAGCAGCCACCCCGAGAGACTACTGCAGTTCTTC CASSHPERLLQFF - TRBV4-1 - 13 TRBJ2-1
TGTGCCAGCAGTTTCCTCAATGAGCAGTTCTTC CASSFLNEQFF - TRBV6-5 - 11 TRBJ2-1
TGTGCCACCACGTTCCTTAAGAACACCGGGGAGCTGTTTTTT CATTFLKNTGELFF once TRBV11-2 - 14 TRBJ2-2
TGTGCCAGCAGTTACGAAGCTAACTATGGCTACACCTTC CASSYEANYGYTF once TRBV6-6 - 13 TRBJ1-2
TGCGCCAGCAGCTACACCGGGGTCCAGCCCCAGCATTTT CASSYTGVQPQHF - TRBV5-1 - 13 TRBJ1-5
TGTGCCAGCAGCTTAAGCCGGGACTCCTTCGAGACCCAGTACTTC CASSLSRDSFETQYF - TRBV7-2 - 15 TRBJ2-5
TGTGCCAGCCGTAGTACCTACGAGCAGTACTTC CASRSTYEQYF - TRBV11-2 - 11 TRBJ2-7
TGTGCCAGTAGTATAGGGTACAGGGCGGACCTGGGTCGCGAGCAGTACTTC CASSIGYRADLGREQYF - TRBV19 - 17 TRBJ2-7
TGCGCCAGCAGCCCCTCCATACAGGGGTTGTTTCACGAGCAGTACTTC CASSPSIQGLFHEQYF - TRBV5-1 TRBD1 16 TRBJ2-7
TGCGCCAGCAGCTTGGGGACTAGCGGGAGGTTGGAAGAGACCCAGTACTTC CASSLGTSGRLEETQYF - TRBV5-1 TRBD2 17 TRBJ2-5
TGTGCCAGCACCCAAAGCTCTAACAGGGGCAATCAGCCCCAGCATTTT CASTQSSNRGNQPQHF - TRBV18 - 16 TRBJ1-5